The entry below describes one TCR beta chain. Those enrolled, adults aged 18 to 89 years, came from about two dozen US areas. V was trimmed by 5 bases and J by 9 bases, leaving 14 bases between them. This CDR3 comprises 13 residues. Germline assignment: CDR1 LGHNT and CDR2 FRNRAP. The data were obtained in a study of blood T cell repertoires in COVID-19. Study context: Acute and convalescent COVID-19 specimens originated in the United States, Italy and Spain.

Clones were sequenced by immunoSEQ multiplex PCR, and TCRdb holds only the in-frame ones, with some missing. The sample has under 400,000 clones; 80% to 90% are singletons. This chain links TRBV12-5 with TRBJ2-1; a weak D match, TRBD2 (6 bases). Material for sequencing was PBMCs or T cells enriched from blood (not recorded which). This TCR was recovered from a woman in her forties with acute COVID-19. CDR3 loop: CASGAGGAIEQFF. Written as DNA, the CDR3 is TGTGCTAGTGGTGCCGGAGGGGCTATTGAGCAGTTCTTC.